This TCR beta chain was found in a study of radiotherapy plus CTLA-4 blockade in lung cancer. Only in-frame clones appear in the TCRdb table, and some are missing; sequencing was by immunoSEQ multiplex PCR. The sample records tens of thousands of clones, 73% being singletons. Germline V gives CDR1 MNHEY, CDR2 SMNVEV (reference sequence). The ends were cut back, 3 bases at V and 5 bases at J, with 14 bases in the middle. The CDR3 extends over 16 amino acids. V usage is TRBV27 and J usage is TRBJ1-6; maybe TRBD1 (6 bases). The sequencing used peripheral blood, collected from a patient treated with radiotherapy plus ipilimumab. This TCR came from a human donor with non-small cell lung cancer who had a complete response to radiotherapy plus ipilimumab. The chain's CDR3 is CASSFSGAANNSPLHF. For the CDR3, the DNA is TGTGCCAGCAGTTTCTCAGGGGCTGCTAATAATTCACCCCTCCACTTT.